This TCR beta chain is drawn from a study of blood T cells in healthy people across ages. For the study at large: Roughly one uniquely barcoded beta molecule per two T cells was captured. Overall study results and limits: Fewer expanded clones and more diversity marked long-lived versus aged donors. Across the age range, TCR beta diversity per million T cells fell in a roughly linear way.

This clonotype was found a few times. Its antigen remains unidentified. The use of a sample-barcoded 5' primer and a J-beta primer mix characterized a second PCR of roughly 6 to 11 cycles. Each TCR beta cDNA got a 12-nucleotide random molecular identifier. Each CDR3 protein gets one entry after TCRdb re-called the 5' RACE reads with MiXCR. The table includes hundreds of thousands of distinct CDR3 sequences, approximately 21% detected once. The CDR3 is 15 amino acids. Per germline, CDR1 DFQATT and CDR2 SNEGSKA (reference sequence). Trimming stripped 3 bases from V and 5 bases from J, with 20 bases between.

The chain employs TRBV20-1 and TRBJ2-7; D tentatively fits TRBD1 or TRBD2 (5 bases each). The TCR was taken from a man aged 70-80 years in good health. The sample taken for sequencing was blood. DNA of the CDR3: TGCAGTGCTAGGGTAAGGGGACGCAGCCAGCACGAGCAGTACTTC. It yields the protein CSARVRGRSQHEQYF.